The clone carrying this T cell receptor beta chain was seen ten or more times. The antigen is unknown. These data are taken from a study of breast tumors, draining lymph nodes, adjacent tissues. Study-wide points: Tumor repertoires ranked between lymph nodes and nontumor tissue in diversity, with V and J gene preferences.

Breast cancer patients provided tissue from their axillary draining lymph nodes. Via MiXCR, TCRdb re-called the multiplex PCR reads, giving one row per CDR3 protein. The data hold approximately 210,000 distinct CDR3 sequences, with approximately 30% observed a single time. Deletions cut 5 bases from V and 3 bases from J, with 14 bases between. CDR3 length: 15 amino acids. CDR1 SGHVS and CDR2 FQNEAQ come from the germline V gene. The clonotype originates from a female donor with breast cancer. Some clones in this sample may be carry-over from other donors' samples. V is TRBV7-8 and J is TRBJ1-5; D gene ambiguous. Sequencing was performed on axillary lymph node tissue. CDR3 sequence (DNA): TGTGCCAGCAGCCCCTTAGGACGTGACAATCAGCCCCAGCATTTT. This translates into CASSPLGRDNQPQHF.